This T cell receptor (beta chain) originates from a study of blood T cell repertoires in COVID-19. Measured with immunoSEQ multiplex PCR; TCRdb has only the in-frame clones, and not every one. The sample contains about 300,000 clones, just under 90% of which appear only once. The sample holds a few counts of this clone. Specimen: peripheral blood. This receptor was identified in a woman between 50 and 59 years old with COVID-19, enrolled during active disease.

The CDR3, as DNA: TGTGCCAGCAGCTCTACAGGGGTCCAGGCAGCTTTCTTT. It specifies CASSSTGVQAAFF. J is TRBJ1-1 and V is TRBV11-3, with TRBD1 identical over 7 bases. The ends lost 4 bases at V and 10 bases at J; junction bases unmatched: 9. The CDR3 loop spans 13 amino acids. The V gene's germline CDR1 is SGHNT and CDR2 YENEEA. The full variable domain, completed using reference TRBV11-3 and TRBJ1-1, is EAGVVQSPRYKIIEKKQPVAFWCNPISGHNTLYWYLQNLGQGPELLIRYENEEAVDDSQLPKDRFSAERLKGVDSTLKIQPAELGDSAVYLCASSSTGVQAAFFGQGTRLTVV.